A single sample is the source of the 29 T cell receptor beta chains below, sequenced in a study of neurological immune-mediated disorders. One entry per CDR3 protein results from TCRdb running MiXCR on the 5' RACE reads. Among around 130,000 distinct CDR3 sequences listed, roughly 3.2% were seen once. Sequences were obtained from PBMCs. These receptors all stem from a woman aged 25 to 39 with multiple sclerosis.

This clonotype was observed many times. The rearrangement links TRBV7-9 to TRBJ2-7, with TRBD2 matching 8 bases. V was clipped by 7 bases and J by 2 bases; unmatched bases: 10. This CDR3 has 15 residues. Germline V lookup: CDR1 SEHNR, CDR2 FQNEAQ (reference sequence). The CDR3: CASTFSGSIAYEQYF. CDR3 DNA: TGTGCCAGCACCTTCAGCGGGAGTATCGCCTACGAGCAGTACTTC.

This clonotype was observed at least ten times. The rearrangement joins TRBV7-8 to TRBJ2-4; D perhaps matches TRBD2 (7 bases). V was clipped by 6 bases and J by 5 bases, with 8 bases between them. The CDR3 extends over 12 amino acids. Germline values: CDR1 SGHVS, CDR2 FQNEAQ. CDR3 in amino acids: CASRGGENIQYF. The CDR3 bases are TGTGCCAGCAGAGGGGGGGAAAACATTCAGTACTTC.

At least ten counts were recorded for this clonotype. The V and J genes are TRBV7-2 and TRBJ1-2; D is uncertain. Germline values: CDR1 SGHTA, CDR2 FQGNSA. The CDR3 is made up of 15 amino acids. Trimming pared 5 bases from V and 2 bases from J, leaving 15 bases between. CDR3 residues: CASSVDPGPNYGYTF. Written as DNA, the CDR3 is TGTGCCAGCAGCGTAGACCCGGGCCCCAACTATGGCTACACCTTC.

This clonotype showed up many times. The chain employs TRBV7-8 and TRBJ2-7, with TRBD2 as a possible D gene (5 bases). The CDR3 covers 13 residues. Germline-derived CDR1 and CDR2 are SGHVS and FQNEAQ. V was shortened by 3 bases and J by 5 bases, with 11 bases between the two germline ends. CDR3 sequence (DNA): TGTGCCAGCAGCTTGGTACTAGAAAACGAGCAGTACTTC. It codes for CASSLVLENEQYF.

This clonotype was recorded many times. The chain uses TRBV7-8 and TRBJ1-1; 7 bases match TRBD1. Looked up from germline, CDR1 is SGHVS and CDR2 is FQNEAQ. V trimming: 1 base; J trimming: 1 base; junction bases outside the gene matches: 6. The CDR3 is made up of 16 amino acids. The CDR3 spells CASSLGGYRGNTEAFF. The CDR3 DNA sequence: TGTGCCAGCAGCTTAGGAGGTTACAGGGGGAACACTGAAGCTTTCTTT.

This clonotype was counted ten times or more. The gene calls are TRBV18 and TRBJ1-5; D uncertain. Germline V CDR1 and CDR2: KGHSH, LQKENI. This CDR3 is 13 amino acids long. V lost 4 bases and J lost 6, with 10 bases in between. CDR3 nucleotides: TGTGCCAGCTCACGGGATATAGCTCAGCCCCAGCATTTT. This codes for CASSRDIAQPQHF.

This clonotype was seen at least ten times. The rearrangement uses TRBV5-1 and TRBJ1-2, with D unclear. Germline V gene sequence: CDR1 SGHRS, CDR2 YFSETQ. Trimming removed 4 bases at V and 1 base at J, with 14 bases between. CDR3 length equals 15 residues. CDR3 coding DNA: TGCGCCAGCAGCCTACATACGGACGATAACTATGGCTACACCTTC. Protein: CASSLHTDDNYGYTF.

In this sample, this clonotype turned up many times. The chain is built from TRBV9 and TRBJ2-2, with 8 bases matching TRBD2. CDR1 is SGDLS and CDR2 is YYNGEE in the germline V gene. V shed 1 base and J 2 bases; nucleotides not matched to a gene: 4. The CDR3 runs to 16 residues. CDR3 nucleotide sequence: TGTGCCAGCAGCGTAAGGGGACTAGAAAACACCGGGGAGCTGTTTTTT. Translated: CASSVRGLENTGELFF.

This clonotype was seen many times. The V gene is TRBV4-1, the J gene TRBJ1-2, with D perhaps TRBD1 (6 bases). The CDR3 has 15 amino acids. CDR1 is MGHRA and CDR2 is YSYEKL in the germline V gene. Trimming shortened V by 1 base and J by 7 bases, and 16 bases separated the two germline ends. CDR3 residues: CASSQGGQNRAGYTF. CDR3 in DNA: TGCGCCAGCAGCCAAGGGGGGCAAAACAGGGCTGGCTACACCTTC.

This clonotype was counted at least ten times. The chain is built from TRBV12-3 or TRBV12-4 and TRBJ1-3; TRBD1 aligns across 7 bases. There are 16 residues in the CDR3. The V segment lost 7 bases and the J segment 0 bases; nucleotides outside the gene matches: 9. CDR3 region: CASTQGGGNSGNTIYF. CDR3 DNA sequence: TGTGCCAGCACCCAAGGGGGCGGAAACTCTGGAAACACCATATATTTT.

This clonotype was seen more than once but under ten times. The V gene is TRBV18, the J gene TRBJ1-5, with 10 nucleotides matching TRBD1. Germline-derived CDR1 and CDR2 are KGHSH and LQKENI. With 1 base clipped from V and 7 bases from J, the junction kept 7 bases outside the gene matches. This CDR3 comprises 16 residues. The CDR3 DNA follows: TGTGCCAGCTCACCACTCGGGACAGGGGTAGACCAGCCCCAGCATTTT. It is translated as CASSPLGTGVDQPQHF.

This clonotype was counted ten times or more. The chain links TRBV5-1 to TRBJ2-7, with 8 bases matching TRBD1. The germline gives CDR1 SGHRS, CDR2 YFSETQ. There are 16 residues in the CDR3. Trimming removed 5 bases from V and 2 bases from J; junction bases left unmatched: 12. For the CDR3, the DNA is TGCGCCAGCAGTCCCTTTCCGCAGGGGGCAACCTACGAGCAGTACTTC. This translates into CASSPFPQGATYEQYF. The whole variable domain, remainder taken from reference TRBV5-1 and TRBJ2-7, is KAGVTQTPRYLIKTRGQQVTLSCSPISGHRSVSWYQQTPGQGLQFLFEYFSETQRNKGNFPGRFSGRQFSNSRSEMNVSTLELGDSALYLCASSPFPQGATYEQYFGPGTRLTVT.

This clonotype occurred many times. This chain uses TRBV20-1 with TRBJ2-3; D gene ambiguous. Trimming left V 1 base short and J 0 bases short, with 5 bases between. The CDR3 has 13 amino acids. Looked up from germline, CDR1 is DFQATT and CDR2 is SNEGSKA (reference sequence). The CDR3 here is CSARGQSTDTQYF. In DNA, the CDR3 is TGCAGTGCTAGAGGGCAGAGCACAGATACGCAGTATTTT.

This clonotype has ten or more counts. This rearrangement joins TRBV5-6 to TRBJ1-2, with D hard to call. In germline, CDR1 is SGHDT, CDR2 YYEEEE. The CDR3 has 13 amino acids. The ends were cut back, 4 bases at V and 0 bases at J, with 7 bases in the middle. The CDR3 is CASSHTANYGYTF. In nucleotides, the CDR3 is TGTGCCAGCAGCCATACGGCTAACTATGGCTACACCTTC.

This clonotype was seen repeatedly, ten times or more. The chain employs TRBV27 and TRBJ2-2; D remains ambiguous. V was shortened by 7 bases and J by 4 bases, with 13 bases between the two germline ends. CDR1 MNHEY and CDR2 SMNVEV come from the germline V gene (reference sequence). CDR3 length equals 14 residues. Here the CDR3 reads CASTAVPGTGELFF. The CDR3 DNA follows: TGTGCCAGCACGGCGGTCCCGGGCACCGGGGAGCTGTTTTTT.

This clonotype has a count of ten or more. The chain employs TRBV14 and TRBJ2-5; TRBD2 agrees at 8 bases. From germline, CDR1 is SGHDN and CDR2 FVKESK. Trimming cost V 0 bases and J 1 base; bases outside gene matches: 16. The CDR3 has 20 residues. CDR3 DNA: TGTGCCAGCAGCCAAGATCTTGTCGGGGGGGCCCACAGGACCCAAGAGACCCAGTACTTC. Its translation: CASSQDLVGGAHRTQETQYF.

This clonotype was seen ten or more times. The chain links TRBV12-3 or TRBV12-4 to TRBJ2-1; 8 bases are a match to TRBD2. Unmatched junction bases numbered 2, after V lost 7 bases and J lost 0 bases. The CDR3 spans 14 residues. The CDR3 loop reads CASTGGSSYNEQFF. CDR3 nucleotides: TGTGCCAGCACGGGGGGGAGCTCCTACAATGAGCAGTTCTTC.

This clonotype was counted at least ten times. An end of the junction does not agree with germline; a read error may underlie this. J is TRBJ1-6 and V is TRBV5-1; tentatively, D is TRBD1 (5 bases). There are 14 residues in the CDR3. The germline V gene has CDR1 SGHRS and CDR2 YFSETQ. The DNA for the CDR3 is TGTGCCAGCAGCCAGGGATCCTATAATTCACCCCTCCACTTT. Residues: CASSQGSYNSPLHF.

V usage is TRBV7-9 and J usage is TRBJ2-1; D is uncertain. The CDR3 is 13 residues long. From germline, CDR1 is SEHNR and CDR2 FQNEAQ (reference sequence). Trimming shortened V by 2 bases and J by 5 bases, and 7 bases separated the two germline ends. CDR3 sequence reads: CASSLQPNNEQFF. In DNA, the CDR3 is TGTGCCAGCAGCTTACAACCAAACAATGAGCAGTTCTTC. The full variable domain, completed using reference TRBV7-9 and TRBJ2-1, is DTGVSQNPRHKITKRGQNVTFRCDPISEHNRLYWYRQTLGQGPEFLTYFQNEAQLEKSRLLSDRFSAERPKGSFSTLEIQRTEQGDSAMYLCASSLQPNNEQFFGPGTRLTVL.

In this sample, this clonotype turned up many times. J is TRBJ2-4 and V is TRBV5-6, with D perhaps TRBD1 or TRBD2 (6 bases each). The CDR3 length is 15 residues. Trimming pared 0 bases from V and 6 bases from J, leaving 13 bases between. CDR1 is SGHDT and CDR2 is YYEEEE in the germline V gene. The CDR3 here is CASSLGPGAVNIQYF. Written as DNA, the CDR3 is TGTGCCAGCAGCTTGGGCCCGGGGGCGGTAAACATTCAGTACTTC.

This clonotype has ten or more counts. The chain has TRBV12-3 or TRBV12-4 and TRBJ1-1; 9 bases align to TRBD1. Germline trimming cut 6 bases from V and 3 bases from J; bases unmatched to any gene: 11. The CDR3 totals 16 residues. The CDR3 here is CASRPYRGTGYTEAFF. The CDR3 coding sequence is TGTGCCAGCAGGCCATACAGAGGGACAGGGTACACTGAAGCTTTCTTT.

This clonotype has ten or more counts. V usage is TRBV19 and J usage is TRBJ2-7, with D tentatively TRBD1 (6 bases). The CDR3 has 14 amino acids. The V end lost 4 bases, the J end lost 3 bases, and 13 bases lay between the germline ends. Germline V gene data show CDR1 as LNHDA and CDR2 as SQIVND (reference sequence). CDR3 nucleotides: TGTGCCAGTAGTAAACCAGGGGTGGACTACGAGCAGTACTTC. Translation: CASSKPGVDYEQYF.

This clonotype was seen only a few times. One base away lies a much larger clone, so this may be a sequencing read error. This sequence joins TRBV20-1 and TRBJ2-3; tentatively, D is TRBD2 (5 bases). The CDR3 has 14 amino acids. Germline loops: CDR1 DFQATT, CDR2 SNEGSKA (reference sequence). In DNA, the CDR3 is TGCAGTGCTAGCCTCACAGCTAGCACAGATAAGCAGTATTTT. It is translated as CSASLTASTDKQYF.

Many counts were recorded for this clonotype. The chain combines TRBV7-6 with TRBJ1-3; perhaps TRBD1 as D (6 bases). Germline assignment: CDR1 SGHVS and CDR2 FNYEAQ. Trimming took off 5 bases at V and 0 bases at J, with 11 bases between the two ends. CDR3 length: 15 residues. The CDR3 DNA is TGTGCCAGCAGCGCAGGGGCCTACTCTGGAAACACCATATATTTT. Protein: CASSAGAYSGNTIYF.

This clonotype was seen ten or more times. This sequence joins TRBV7-9 and TRBJ2-1, with D possibly being TRBD1 (5 bases). V was pared by 7 bases and J by 8 bases, with 9 bases between. CDR1 is SEHNR, CDR2 FQNEAQ, per germline (reference sequence). The CDR3 loop spans 11 amino acids. The DNA for the CDR3 is TGTGCCAGCACCCCACAGGATGAGCAGTTCTTC. Residues: CASTPQDEQFF.

This clonotype was seen repeatedly, ten times or more. The chain combines TRBV6-5 with TRBJ2-7, with 7 bases matching TRBD2. CDR3 size: 15 residues. Losses at the gene ends were 0 bases for V and 6 bases for J; bases not matched to a gene: 8. Looked up from germline, CDR1 is MNHEY and CDR2 is SVGAGI. This CDR3 is CASSYSSSGSSEQYF. CDR3 nucleotide sequence: TGTGCCAGCAGTTACTCGAGTAGCGGGTCTTCCGAGCAGTACTTC.

This clonotype was seen repeatedly, ten times or more. The chain links TRBV29-1 to TRBJ1-1, with a tentative D call TRBD1 (5 bases). V was shortened by 4 bases and J by 5 bases, with 23 bases between the two germline ends. The germline V gene encodes CDR1 SQVTM and CDR2 ANQGSEA. CDR3 length: 16 residues. CDR3: CSVAQPWDRLDTEAFF. The CDR3 DNA sequence: TGCAGCGTTGCCCAACCCTGGGACCGGCTGGATACTGAAGCTTTCTTT.

This clonotype was seen ten or more times. Sequence at one end of the junction differs from germline and may be a read error. The chain combines TRBV6-2 or TRBV6-3 with TRBJ1-1, with D perhaps matching TRBD1 (5 bases). This CDR3 region has 11 residues. Germline assignment: CDR1 MNHEY and CDR2 SVGEGT. CDR3 sequence: CVSWRRQEAFF. The CDR3 DNA reads TGTGTCAGCTGGCGGCGACAGGAAGCTTTCTTT.

This clonotype was picked up many times. In DNA form, the CDR3 reads TGTGCCAGCAGCTTAGCAATCCCAGACTCTGGAAACACCATATATTTT. It specifies CASSLAIPDSGNTIYF. The chain uses TRBV7-2 and TRBJ1-3; D ambiguous. CDR3 size: 16 residues. V was trimmed by 0 bases and J by 0 bases, leaving 9 bases between them. Germline CDR1 and CDR2: SGHTA and FQGNSA.